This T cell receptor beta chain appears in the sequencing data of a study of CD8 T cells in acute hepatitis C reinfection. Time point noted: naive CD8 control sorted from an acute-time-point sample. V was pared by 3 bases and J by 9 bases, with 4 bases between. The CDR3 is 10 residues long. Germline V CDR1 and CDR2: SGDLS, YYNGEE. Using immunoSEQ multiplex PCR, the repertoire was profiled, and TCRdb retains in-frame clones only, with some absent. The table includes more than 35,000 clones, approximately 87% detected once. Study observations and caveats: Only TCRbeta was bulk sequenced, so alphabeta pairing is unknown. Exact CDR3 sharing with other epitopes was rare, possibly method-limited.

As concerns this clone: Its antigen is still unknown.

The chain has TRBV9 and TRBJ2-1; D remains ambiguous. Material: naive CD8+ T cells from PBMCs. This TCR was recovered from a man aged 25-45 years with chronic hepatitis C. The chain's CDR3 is CASSGSEQFF. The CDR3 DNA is TGTGCCAGCAGCGGTAGTGAGCAGTTCTTC.